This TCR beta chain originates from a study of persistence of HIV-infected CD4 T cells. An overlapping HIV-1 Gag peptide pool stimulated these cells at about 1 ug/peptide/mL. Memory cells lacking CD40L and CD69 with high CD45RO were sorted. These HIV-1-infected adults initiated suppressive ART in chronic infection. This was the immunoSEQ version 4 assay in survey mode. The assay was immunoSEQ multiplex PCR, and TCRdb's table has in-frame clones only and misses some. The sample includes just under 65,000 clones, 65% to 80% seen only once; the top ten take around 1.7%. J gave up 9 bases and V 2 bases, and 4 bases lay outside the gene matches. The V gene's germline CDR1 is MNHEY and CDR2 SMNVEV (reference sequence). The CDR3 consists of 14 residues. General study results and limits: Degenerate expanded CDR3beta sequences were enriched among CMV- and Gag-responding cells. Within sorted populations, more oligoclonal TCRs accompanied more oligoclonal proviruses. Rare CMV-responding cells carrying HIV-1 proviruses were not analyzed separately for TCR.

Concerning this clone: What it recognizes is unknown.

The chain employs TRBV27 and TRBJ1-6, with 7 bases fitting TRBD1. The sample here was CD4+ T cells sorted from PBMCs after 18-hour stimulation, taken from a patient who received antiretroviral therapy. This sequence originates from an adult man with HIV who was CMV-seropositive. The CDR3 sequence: CASSLDREASPLHF. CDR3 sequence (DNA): TGTGCCAGCAGTTTAGACAGGGAAGCTTCACCCCTCCACTTT.